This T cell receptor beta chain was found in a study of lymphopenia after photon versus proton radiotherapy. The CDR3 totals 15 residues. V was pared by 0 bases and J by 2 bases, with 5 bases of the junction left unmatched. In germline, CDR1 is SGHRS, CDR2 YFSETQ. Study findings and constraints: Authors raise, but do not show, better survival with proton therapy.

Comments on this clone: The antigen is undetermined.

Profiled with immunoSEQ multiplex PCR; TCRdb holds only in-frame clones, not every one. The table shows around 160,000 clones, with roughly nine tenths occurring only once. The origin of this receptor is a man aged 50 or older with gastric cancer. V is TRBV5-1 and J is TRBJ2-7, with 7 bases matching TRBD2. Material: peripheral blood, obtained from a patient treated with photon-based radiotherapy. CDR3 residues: CASSLGPSGAYEQYF. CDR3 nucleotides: TGCGCCAGCAGCTTGGGTCCCAGCGGGGCCTACGAGCAGTACTTC.